The 19 T cell receptor beta chains below come from one sample, sequenced in a study of Graves' ophthalmopathy and Graves' hyperthyroidism (dated by TCRdb to about 2018). The run used an Illumina HiSeq 2000. For repertoire sequencing, TCR beta CDR3 regions were amplified from RNA transcripts. A first-round RT-PCR used HTBI primers with the Qiagen OneStep RT-PCR kit, followed by a second-round multiplex PCR, size selection and purification. The public reads were reanalyzed by TCRdb: fastp trimming at Q25, MiXCR alignment, in-frame beta chains only. Rows merge per CDR3 protein into single entries with the most common DNA and genes. The sample data list 600,000 to 650,000 distinct CDR3 sequences, and over 20% of these were observed just once. The biggest ten clones account for more than 5.5% of the sample. The sequenced material came from peripheral blood. The source is a woman in her late teens or twenties with stable Graves' hyperthyroidism. Some clones in this sample may be carry-over from other donors' samples. Donor details come from another sample of the same person, matched by shared clones.

This clonotype was seen ten or more times. The chain carries TRBV6-1 and TRBJ2-7; D is undetermined. This CDR3 has 15 amino acids. From germline, CDR1 is MNHNS and CDR2 SASEGT. V was trimmed by 3 bases and J by 5 bases, leaving 17 bases between them. CDR3 sequence: CASSDGFSFLDEQYF. DNA for the CDR3: TGTGCCAGCAGTGATGGGTTTAGCTTTCTGGACGAGCAGTACTTC.

This clonotype was counted a few times. V is TRBV4-3 and J is TRBJ1-2; 7 bases match TRBD1. The CDR3 loop spans 16 amino acids. V lost 1 base and J lost 0; bases outside the gene matches: 5. Germline V gene sequence: CDR1 LGHNA, CDR2 YSLEER. The CDR3 DNA follows: TGCGCCAGCAGCCAAGTGTGGGACAGCTCTAACTATGGCTACACCTTC. Its translation is CASSQVWDSSNYGYTF.

This clonotype was seen only once. The chain is built from TRBV28 and TRBJ1-5; a possible D gene is TRBD1 (6 bases). V dropped 3 bases and J dropped 5 bases, with 14 bases sitting between them. This CDR3 has 15 residues. CDR1 MDHEN and CDR2 SYDVKM come from the germline V gene. CDR3 nucleotides: TGTGCCAGCAGTTTCCAGGGGTCATCGTATCAGCCCCAGCATTTT. Protein sequence: CASSFQGSSYQPQHF.

This clonotype was seen a handful of times. V usage is TRBV12-5 and J usage is TRBJ1-1; D is unresolved. Germline CDR1 is LGHNT and CDR2 is FRNRAP. V dropped 2 bases and J dropped 3 bases, with 1 base sitting between them. The CDR3 runs to 11 residues. The DNA for the CDR3 is TGTGCTAGTGGTTTGTACACTGAAGCTTTCTTT. This sequence encodes CASGLYTEAFF.

The chain uses TRBV5-4 and TRBJ1-6; no firm D call. The germline gives CDR1 SGHNT, CDR2 YYREEE (reference sequence). The CDR3 consists of 11 residues. Deletions cut 4 bases from V and 5 bases from J, with 1 base between. CDR3 nucleotides: TGTGCCAGCAGCAATAATTCACCCCTCCACTTT. Protein product: CASSNNSPLHF.

This clonotype was detected many times. The CDR3 nucleotides read TGTGCCAGTAGTACCTTCCGGGACAGGGGATCCTCTAACTATGGCTACACCTTC. Protein sequence: CASSTFRDRGSSNYGYTF. The chain combines TRBV19 with TRBJ1-2; TRBD1 aligns across 10 bases. The V and J ends lost 4 bases and 0 bases, in that order; junction bases with no gene match: 11. This CDR3 is built from 18 residues. The germline gives CDR1 LNHDA, CDR2 SQIVND (reference sequence).

This clonotype was detected many times. The chain joins TRBV7-9 to TRBJ1-2; D possibly corresponds to TRBD1 (6 bases). Germline CDR1 is SEHNR and CDR2 is FQNEAQ (reference sequence). The CDR3 runs 14 residues. V lost 1 base, J lost 8 bases, and 14 bases lay in between. CDR3 amino acids: CASSLGHREVGYTF. DNA for the CDR3: TGTGCCAGCAGCTTAGGCCACAGGGAAGTGGGCTACACCTTC. Drawing the rest from reference TRBV7-9 and TRBJ1-2, the complete variable domain is DTGVSQNPRHKITKRGQNVTFRCDPISEHNRLYWYRQTLGQGPEFLTYFQNEAQLEKSRLLSDRFSAERPKGSFSTLEIQRTEQGDSAMYLCASSLGHREVGYTFGSGTRLTVV.

There are many counts of this clonotype. The genes are TRBV12-3 or TRBV12-4 and TRBJ1-2, with a weak D call TRBD1 (6 bases). The CDR3 extends over 16 amino acids. V was pared by 6 bases and J by 6 bases, with 23 bases between. The CDR3 sequence: CASSPSRLHRDDGYTF. The CDR3 bases are TGTGCCAGCAGCCCTAGTCGATTACACAGGGATGATGGCTACACCTTC.

Only one count was recorded for this clonotype. The chain has TRBV4-2 and TRBJ2-2, with 9 bases that match TRBD2. This CDR3 has 18 residues. The V segment lost 0 bases and the J segment 7 bases; nucleotides outside the gene matches: 12. Germline V CDR1 and CDR2: LGHNA, YNFKEQ. The CDR3 DNA reads as TGTGCCAGCAGCCAAGAAGCCCCTATAGCGGGGGAGGTCGGGGAGCTGTTTTTT. Translation: CASSQEAPIAGEVGELFF.

This clonotype has ten or more counts. The V and J genes are TRBV28 and TRBJ1-2; D not certain. CDR1 MDHEN and CDR2 SYDVKM come from the germline V gene. This CDR3 spans 15 amino acids. Trimming left V 5 bases short and J 2 bases short, with 15 bases between. The CDR3 nucleotides are TGTGCCAGCAGTCCCCGGACGGCGAGCAACTATGGCTACACCTTC. It translates to CASSPRTASNYGYTF.

This clonotype was seen only a few times. The gene calls are TRBV7-2 and TRBJ2-7; a possible D gene is TRBD1 (6 bases). The CDR3 contains 15 residues. V dropped 3 bases and J dropped 0 bases, with 12 bases sitting between them. Germline values: CDR1 SGHTA, CDR2 FQGNSA. CDR3 sequence: CASSFQQGRSYEQYF. CDR3 coding DNA: TGTGCCAGCAGCTTTCAGCAGGGGCGCTCCTACGAGCAGTACTTC.

The table lists this clonotype with a few counts. V is TRBV28 and J is TRBJ2-7; tentatively, D is TRBD2 (6 bases). The germline V and J ends were trimmed by 3 bases and 0 bases, with 9 bases remaining between them. This CDR3 comprises 14 residues. Germline CDR1 is MDHEN and CDR2 is SYDVKM. CDR3 amino acids: CASSFRRDSYEQYF. The DNA of the CDR3 is TGTGCCAGCAGTTTCCGGCGGGACTCCTACGAGCAGTACTTC.

This clonotype came up many times. This may be a read error: a much more frequent sequence differs by one nucleotide. V is TRBV12-3 or TRBV12-4 and J is TRBJ1-1; no firm D call. Trimming took 8 bases from V and 5 from J, leaving 24 bases between them. The CDR3 contains 16 residues. CDR3 sequence: CASGSHLVAPQTEAFF. In DNA, the CDR3 is TGTGCCAGCGGTTCCCATTTAGTGGCACCCCAGACTGAAGCTTTCTTT.

The rearrangement joins TRBV6-1 to TRBJ1-5; 7 positions match TRBD1. After removal of 6 bases from V and 7 bases from J, the junction contained 12 bases not matched to a gene. The CDR3 length is 15 residues. Germline CDR1 MNHNS, CDR2 SASEGT. This CDR3 reads CASSPDEGAKQPQHF. CDR3 sequence (DNA): TGTGCCAGCAGCCCCGATGAGGGGGCGAAACAGCCCCAGCATTTT.

This clonotype showed up many times. The chain carries TRBV5-1 and TRBJ1-2; perhaps TRBD1 as D (6 bases). Germline V CDR1 and CDR2: SGHRS, YFSETQ. Trimming took off 2 bases at V and 0 bases at J, with 17 bases between the two ends. The CDR3 runs to 17 residues. In nucleotides, the CDR3 is TGCGCCAGCAGCTTAAAATACTCGGGACAAACTAACTATGGCTACACCTTC. Protein sequence: CASSLKYSGQTNYGYTF.

V is TRBV6-4 and J is TRBJ2-2, with 7 positions matching TRBD1. The CDR3 has 12 residues. V shed 6 bases, J shed 8 bases, and the junction held 3 bases outside the gene matches. Germline V gene data show CDR1 as MRHNA and CDR2 as SNTAGT. The DNA for the CDR3 is TGTGCCAGCAGCGTGGGACAGGGGGAGCTGTTTTTT. Translated: CASSVGQGELFF.

This clonotype was detected only a few times. The gene calls are TRBV10-3 and TRBJ1-2; D unresolved. Germline lookup yields CDR1 ENHRY and CDR2 SYGVKD. The CDR3 is 13 residues long. V lost 3 bases, J lost 4 bases, and 9 bases lay in between. The CDR3 here is CAISDGGFYGYTF. The CDR3 nucleotides are TGTGCCATCAGTGATGGTGGGTTCTATGGCTACACCTTC.

The rearrangement links TRBV20-1 to TRBJ1-2; D is unclear. Germline V gene sequence: CDR1 DFQATT, CDR2 SNEGSKA (reference sequence). Trimming cost V 0 bases and J 8 bases, with 16 bases left between them. The CDR3 length is 14 residues. CDR3 DNA sequence: TGCAGTGCTAGAGATACGGGCGGGCATGGAGGCTACACCTTC. Translated, it gives CSARDTGGHGGYTF.

This clonotype appeared many times. This chain connects TRBV27 to TRBJ2-7; unclear D gene. CDR3 length: 14 amino acids. Deletions cut 6 bases from V and 2 bases from J, with 14 bases between. The germline V gene has CDR1 MNHEY and CDR2 SMNVEV (reference sequence). The CDR3 spells CASRFDNGPYEQYF. DNA for the CDR3: TGTGCCAGCAGGTTTGACAATGGCCCCTACGAGCAGTACTTC.